What follows are 15 T cell receptor beta chains derived from one specimen sequenced in a study of blood T cells in healthy people across ages. A second about 6 to 11 cycle PCR used barcoded and J-beta primers. TCRdb re-called the 5' RACE reads through MiXCR, storing one row per CDR3 protein. The table shows over 950,000 distinct CDR3 sequences, with around two fifths occurring only once. The material sequenced was blood. These receptors were obtained from a man between 18 and 29 years old in good health.

This clonotype occurred many times. This chain links TRBV3-1 with TRBJ1-2; D is perhaps TRBD1 (6 bases). Germline assignment: CDR1 LGHDT and CDR2 YNNKEL (reference sequence). The V and J ends lost 5 bases and 5 bases respectively, with 18 bases between them. The CDR3 runs 15 residues. The CDR3 DNA reads TGTGCCAGCAGCTCAATTCCGGGGACATCATATGGCTACACCTTC. Its translation is CASSSIPGTSYGYTF.

This clonotype was detected a few times. The chain uses TRBV4-2 and TRBJ1-5; D possibly corresponds to TRBD1 (5 bases). Deletions cut 3 bases from V and 3 bases from J, with 12 bases between. The CDR3 length is 15 residues. The germline V gene has CDR1 LGHNA and CDR2 YNFKEQ. The CDR3 DNA reads TGTGCCAGCAGCCACGGGACGCAGGACAATCAGCCCCAGCATTTT. It codes for CASSHGTQDNQPQHF.

J is TRBJ2-5 and V is TRBV9; perhaps TRBD1 as D (5 bases). The CDR3 covers 15 residues. Germline values: CDR1 SGDLS, CDR2 YYNGEE. Trimming cost V 0 bases and J 2 bases, with 11 bases left between them. The CDR3 DNA reads TGTGCCAGCAGCGTAGTACCAGGGCTTCAAGAGACCCAGTACTTC. It yields the protein CASSVVPGLQETQYF. Full variable domain (missing parts from reference TRBV9 and TRBJ2-5): DSGVTQTPKHLITATGQRVTLRCSPRSGDLSVYWYQQSLDQGLQFLIQYYNGEERAKGNILERFSAQQFPDLHSELNLSSLELGDSALYFCASSVVPGLQETQYFGPGTRLLVL.

This clonotype showed up just a few times. In DNA, the CDR3 is TGTGCCAGCAGCGAAATAGCGGGGGCACTATCAGATACGCAGTATTTT. Encoded protein: CASSEIAGALSDTQYF. The chain links TRBV11-2 to TRBJ2-3; 9 nucleotides agree with TRBD2. This CDR3 is built from 16 residues. The J segment lost 4 bases and the V segment lost 5 bases, leaving 10 bases of the junction unmatched. Germline assignment: CDR1 SGHAT and CDR2 FQNNGV.

This clonotype occurred a few times. The V and J genes are TRBV11-1 and TRBJ2-7, with D perhaps TRBD2 (5 bases). Germline V CDR1 and CDR2: SGHAT, FQDESV (reference sequence). The CDR3 is made up of 14 amino acids. V lost 5 bases and J lost 2, with 13 bases in between. CDR3 loop: CASSEGINTYEQYF. For the CDR3, the DNA is TGTGCCAGCAGCGAGGGCATTAACACCTACGAGCAGTACTTC.

This chain links TRBV7-6 with TRBJ2-1; TRBD2 matches at 15 bases. The better agreement between TRBJ2-7 and the DNA end casts doubt on the J call. CDR1 is SGHVS and CDR2 is FNYEAQ in the germline V gene. The CDR3 extends over 18 amino acids. This CDR3 reads CASSPWTSGGAIYNEQYF. The DNA of the CDR3 is TGTGCCAGCAGCCCCTGGACTAGCGGGGGGGCCATCTACAATGAGCAGTACTTC.

The gene calls are TRBV6-8 and TRBJ2-7; unclear D gene. With 6 bases removed from V and 3 bases from J, the gap between germline ends came to 15 bases. The CDR3 contains 14 residues. CDR1 MNHGY and CDR2 SAAAGT come from the germline V gene. This chain's CDR3 is CASRSKAVGYEQYF. DNA of the CDR3: TGTGCCAGCAGGTCCAAGGCTGTGGGCTACGAGCAGTACTTC.

The sample holds one count of this clonotype. The chain joins TRBV12-3 or TRBV12-4 to TRBJ1-2; TRBD1 might be the D (6 bases). CDR3 size: 13 residues. Between the trimmed V and J ends, which lost 7 bases and 8 bases, there was a span of 17 bases. The CDR3 loop reads CASTQGGMGGYTF. CDR3 sequence (DNA): TGTGCCAGCACCCAAGGGGGGATGGGGGGCTACACCTTC.

V is TRBV20-1 and J is TRBJ1-2; D is ambiguous. The CDR3 loop spans 12 amino acids. Trimming removed 8 bases at V and 6 bases at J, with 16 bases between. In germline, CDR1 is DFQATT, CDR2 SNEGSKA (reference sequence). The CDR3 region has the DNA TGCAGTTGCGGGAGGGAGGGTCATGGCTACACCTTC. Translation gives CSCGREGHGYTF.

The rearrangement links TRBV5-6 to TRBJ1-1; D may be TRBD1 (5 bases). The CDR3 loop spans 15 amino acids. Per the germline V gene, CDR1 is SGHDT and CDR2 is YYEEEE. The ends were cut back, 5 bases at V and 2 bases at J, with 16 bases in the middle. The CDR3 nucleotides read TGTGCCAGCAGTCCATCCCGGGGCGTTAACACTGAAGCTTTCTTT. This codes for CASSPSRGVNTEAFF.

This sequence joins TRBV12-3 or TRBV12-4 and TRBJ2-2; D is possibly TRBD1 (5 bases). The CDR3 contains 14 residues. Trimming stripped 7 bases from V and 7 bases from J, with 16 bases between. The CDR3 reads CASNPIGAVGELFF. The CDR3 DNA reads TGTGCCAGCAACCCCATAGGGGCCGTCGGGGAGCTGTTTTTT.

This clonotype came up a few times. The V call is TRBV7-2, the J call TRBJ2-7, with D perhaps matching TRBD2 (6 bases). The V end was cut by 1 base, the J end by 5 bases, with 15 bases between. The CDR3 runs to 15 residues. The V gene's germline CDR1 is SGHTA and CDR2 FQGNSA. CDR3 residues: CASSLGGTSKDEQYF. CDR3 coding DNA: TGTGCCAGCAGCTTAGGCGGGACTTCCAAAGACGAGCAGTACTTC.

This clonotype was counted between two and nine times. This chain uses TRBV6-6 with TRBJ2-2; 8 bases are a match to TRBD1. Looked up from germline, CDR1 is MNHNY and CDR2 is SVGAGI (reference sequence). Losses at the gene ends were 2 bases for V and 4 bases for J; bases not matched to a gene: 3. The CDR3 loop spans 15 amino acids. Written as DNA, the CDR3 is TGTGCCAGCAGTTACGGACAGGGTGGCACCGGGGAGCTGTTTTTT. Amino acids: CASSYGQGGTGELFF.

This clonotype was seen many times. This chain uses TRBV7-2 with TRBJ2-3; the D gene is possibly TRBD2 (6 bases). The germline V and J ends were trimmed by 2 bases and 5 bases, with 20 bases remaining between them. Germline V CDR1 and CDR2: SGHTA, FQGNSA. CDR3 size: 17 residues. The CDR3 here is CASSLLTSLPNGDTQYF. DNA for the CDR3: TGTGCCAGCAGCTTACTCACTAGCCTCCCCAATGGAGATACGCAGTATTTT.

This clonotype was observed a few times. J is TRBJ1-2 and V is TRBV9; weak D call: TRBD1 (5 bases). The CDR3 spans 14 residues. V was clipped by 1 base and J by 4 bases, with 11 bases between them. Germline V CDR1 and CDR2: SGDLS, YYNGEE. The CDR3 protein is CASSVSTGVYGYTF. CDR3 nucleotides: TGTGCCAGCAGCGTATCTACAGGAGTCTATGGCTACACCTTC.